This TCR beta chain stems from a study of neurological immune-mediated disorders. A blood bank in Maryland, USA, provided the volunteers who served as healthy controls. V lost 5 bases to trimming and J lost 6 bases, with 5 bases between them. The CDR3 is 11 residues long. Germline CDR1 SGHTA, CDR2 FQGNSA. Study-level findings and limits: Patients with HTLV-1-associated myelopathy had the highest level of TCR clonal expansion, whereas patients with multiple sclerosis had the lowest level, falling beneath the level found in healthy controls. There were no CDR3 amino acid sequences shared by expanded clones across subjects, a result suggesting private repertoires in all groups.

This clonotype was counted ten times or more. The antigen remains undetermined. Synthesis of cDNA was performed by 5'RACE using 10-nucleotide random UMIs. Each CDR3 protein is one row after TCRdb ran MiXCR on the 5' RACE reads. The data hold roughly 80,000 distinct CDR3 sequences, with about 15% observed a single time. Sequencing was done on a sample of PBMCs. The sequence was obtained from a woman aged 40 to 49 in good health. The genes are TRBV7-2 and TRBJ2-1; D call uncertain. The CDR3 protein is CASSPFNEQFF. CDR3 coding DNA: TGTGCCAGCAGCCCCTTCAATGAGCAGTTCTTC.